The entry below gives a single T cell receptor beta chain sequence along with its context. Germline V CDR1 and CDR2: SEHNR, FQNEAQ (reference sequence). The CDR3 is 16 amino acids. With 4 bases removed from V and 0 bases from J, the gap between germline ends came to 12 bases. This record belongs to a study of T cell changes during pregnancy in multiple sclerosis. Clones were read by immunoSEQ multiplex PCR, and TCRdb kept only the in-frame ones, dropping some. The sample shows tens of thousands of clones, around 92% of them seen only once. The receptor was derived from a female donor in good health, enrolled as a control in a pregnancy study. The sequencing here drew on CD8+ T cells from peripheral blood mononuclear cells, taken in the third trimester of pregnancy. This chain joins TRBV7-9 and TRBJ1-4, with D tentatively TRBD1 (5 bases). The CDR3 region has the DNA TGTGCCAGCAGCTCATTAGGGGATTCAACTAATGAAAAACTGTTTTTT. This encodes CASSSLGDSTNEKLFF.